This T cell receptor (beta chain) was retrieved from a study of blood T cell repertoires in COVID-19. The overall study: T cells, B-cell-depleted T cells, or PBMCs provided the cDNA or gDNA that served as material.

Authors' processing steps: Amplification of reference gene primers was used by the study to estimate nucleated cell counts. The protocol was immunoSEQ multiplex PCR, while the TCRdb copy is restricted to in-frame clones and leaves out a portion. V and J calls and clone size are copied from that table; D and trimming were computed from the DNA. The sample yields 250,000 to 300,000 clones, roughly nine tenths seen once. Between the trimmed V and J ends, which lost 6 bases and 4 bases, there was a span of 10 bases. The CDR3 runs to 13 residues. CDR1 and CDR2 (germline): WSHSY, SAAADI. Sample: peripheral blood. The chain combines TRBV10-2 with TRBJ2-1; TRBD1 might be the D (6 bases). This TCR was sampled from a woman in her 30s with COVID-19, enrolled during active disease. CDR3 in amino acids: CASRGTSYNEQFF. The CDR3 DNA reads as TGCGCCAGCAGGGGGACAAGTTACAATGAGCAGTTCTTC.